These 21 T cell receptor beta chains were sequenced from one sample in a study of shared clonotypes between healthy human individuals. TCRdb keeps only in-frame clones here, not all; method: immunoSEQ multiplex PCR. The table includes more than 1,200,000 clones, roughly 98.5% detected once. Sequenced material: naive CD4+ T cells sorted from blood. The sample's subset: CD45RA+ positively selected. These receptors all stem from a man in his thirties or forties in good health.

The chain links TRBV7-6 to TRBJ1-2; no firm D call. Trimming took 1 base from V and 3 from J, leaving 12 bases between them. This CDR3 region has 15 residues. Germline CDR1 is SGHVS and CDR2 is FNYEAQ. CDR3: CASSLGGQPYYGYTF. CDR3 nucleotide sequence: TGTGCCAGCAGCTTAGGCGGGCAGCCCTACTATGGCTACACCTTC.

This chain joins TRBV6-1 and TRBJ1-2; no firm D call. In germline, CDR1 is MNHNS, CDR2 SASEGT. This CDR3 comprises 14 residues. Between the trimmed V and J ends, which lost 7 bases and 0 bases, there was a span of 12 bases. CDR3 sequence (DNA): TGTGCCAGCAATCCGGCGGGAGCTAACTATGGCTACACCTTC. Protein: CASNPAGANYGYTF.

The V and J genes are TRBV6-1 and TRBJ1-5; 7 bases fit TRBD1. This CDR3 has 14 residues. Per the germline V gene, CDR1 is MNHNS and CDR2 is SASEGT. Trimming at V came to 3 bases and at J to 5 bases, leaving 4 bases not matched to a gene. In DNA, the CDR3 is TGTGCCAGCAGTGAGGGGGACAGCTATCAGCCCCAGCATTTT. It translates to CASSEGDSYQPQHF.

Here the CDR3 reads CASSTRTRPGWYEQYF. CDR3 nucleotide sequence: TGTGCCAGCAGTACTCGGACGCGTCCGGGGTGGTACGAGCAGTACTTC. The chain couples TRBV6-6 to TRBJ2-7, with a tentative D call TRBD2 (5 bases). The V gene's germline CDR1 is MNHNY and CDR2 SVGAGI (reference sequence). V lost 5 bases to trimming and J lost 4 bases, with 21 bases between them. CDR3 size: 16 residues.

A remark on this clone: This same CDR3 is encoded by further DNA sequences in the sample. The genes are TRBV9 and TRBJ2-1, with a possible D match to TRBD2 (5 bases). Per germline, CDR1 SGDLS and CDR2 YYNGEE. The CDR3 extends over 15 amino acids. The V end was cut by 5 bases, the J end by 0 bases, with 12 bases between. CDR3 nucleotide sequence: TGTGCCAGCAGTGGCGAGAGGGACTCCTACAATGAGCAGTTCTTC. As protein: CASSGERDSYNEQFF.

Concerning this clone: This sample also contains other DNA sequences that code for the same CDR3. The V and J genes are TRBV6-1 and TRBJ2-1; 12 bases agree with TRBD2. The CDR3 runs to 15 residues. J lost 2 bases, V lost 4 bases, and 0 bases had no gene match. CDR1 MNHNS and CDR2 SASEGT come from the germline V gene. The CDR3 is CASSGLAGAYNEQFF. The CDR3 bases are TGTGCCAGCAGTGGACTAGCGGGAGCCTACAATGAGCAGTTCTTC.

The chain joins TRBV19 to TRBJ1-5, with TRBD1 identical over 9 bases. V trimming: 11 bases; J trimming: 4 bases; junction bases outside the gene matches: 12. Germline V gene data show CDR1 as LNHDA and CDR2 as SQIVND (reference sequence). The CDR3 extends over 15 amino acids. The CDR3 loop reads CASHFRGQGNQPQHF. As DNA, the CDR3 is TGTGCCTCGCACTTCCGGGGACAGGGAAATCAGCCCCAGCATTTT. Looking up the rest from reference TRBV19 and TRBJ1-5 gives the full variable domain: DGGITQSPKYLFRKEGQNVTLSCEQNLNHDAMYWYRQDPGQGLRLIYYSQIVNDFQKGDIAEGYSVSREKKESFPLTVTSAQKNPTAFYLCASHFRGQGNQPQHFGDGTRLSIL.

This sequence joins TRBV11-2 and TRBJ2-1; possibly TRBD1 for D (5 bases). Germline CDR1 reads SGHAT; CDR2 reads FQNNGV. The CDR3 extends over 13 amino acids. V lost 5 bases and J 5 bases, leaving 10 bases between the germline ends. For the CDR3, the DNA is TGTGCCAGCAGCAGCCGACAGCACAATGAGCAGTTCTTC. Translation gives CASSSRQHNEQFF.

This chain links TRBV5-1 with TRBJ2-3; tentative D call: TRBD1 (5 bases). This CDR3 contains 14 residues. The V gene lost 4 bases and the J gene lost 2 bases, with 11 bases spanning the gap. Germline V gene data show CDR1 as SGHRS and CDR2 as YFSETQ. DNA for the CDR3: TGCGCCAGCAGCGAAAGACAGAACACAGATACGCAGTATTTT. This encodes CASSERQNTDTQYF.

CDR3 residues: CASSWGTGLTEAFF. CDR3 nucleotides: TGTGCCAGCAGTTGGGGGACAGGGCTCACTGAAGCTTTCTTT. The chain couples TRBV6-5 to TRBJ1-1; the match to TRBD1 covers 9 bases. V shed 4 bases, J shed 4 bases, and the junction held 4 bases outside the gene matches. This CDR3 is 14 amino acids long. Per germline, CDR1 MNHEY and CDR2 SVGAGI.

The chain has TRBV9 and TRBJ2-1, with D perhaps given as TRBD1 or TRBD2 (6 bases each). V lost 2 bases and J lost 9, with 9 bases in between. The germline CDR1 and CDR2 sequences are SGDLS and YYNGEE. The CDR3 extends over 12 amino acids. CDR3 sequence (DNA): TGTGCCAGCAGCGTCCGGGGGCGTGAGCAGTTCTTC. Protein sequence: CASSVRGREQFF.

V is TRBV7-9 and J is TRBJ2-3, with TRBD2 matching over 7 bases. V lost 4 bases to trimming and J lost 8 bases; unmatched junction nucleotides: 15. This CDR3 has 16 residues. Germline CDR1 is SEHNR and CDR2 is FQNEAQ (reference sequence). CDR3: CASSSGTTYVRTTQYF. The CDR3 bases are TGTGCCAGCAGCTCCGGGACTACCTACGTGCGTACTACGCAGTATTTT.

V and J are TRBV27 and TRBJ2-1; tentatively, D is TRBD2 (6 bases). The V gene's germline CDR1 is MNHEY and CDR2 SMNVEV (reference sequence). The CDR3 extends over 16 amino acids. V lost 4 bases to trimming and J lost 0 bases, with 13 bases between them. The CDR3 spells CASSSRVGGSYNEQFF. Written as DNA, the CDR3 is TGTGCCAGCAGTTCGCGCGTGGGGGGCTCCTACAATGAGCAGTTCTTC.

The rearrangement links TRBV25-1 to TRBJ2-3, with D hard to call. V was shortened by 2 bases and J by 4 bases, with 4 bases between the two germline ends. Germline lookup yields CDR1 MGHDK and CDR2 SYGVNS. The CDR3 runs to 12 residues. The CDR3 sequence is CASSETSDTQYF. The CDR3 DNA is TGTGCCAGCAGTGAAACGTCAGATACGCAGTATTTT.

The rearrangement joins TRBV28 to TRBJ1-3; weak D call: TRBD1 (5 bases). V shed 5 bases and J shed 7 bases, with 9 bases lying between them. From germline, CDR1 is MDHEN and CDR2 SYDVKM. CDR3 size: 12 residues. CDR3 loop: CASSRAGNTIYF. In DNA form, the CDR3 reads TGTGCCAGCAGTCGGGCAGGGAACACCATATATTTT.

This rearrangement joins TRBV11-2 to TRBJ2-7; TRBD1 matches at 7 bases. This CDR3 spans 13 amino acids. Per the germline V gene, CDR1 is SGHAT and CDR2 is FQNNGV. Unmatched junction bases numbered 8, after V lost 6 bases and J lost 6 bases. CDR3 sequence reads: CASRQQGQPEQYF. The DNA for the CDR3 is TGTGCCAGCAGACAGCAGGGACAGCCCGAGCAGTACTTC.

J is TRBJ2-1 and V is TRBV7-2, with 9 bases matching TRBD2. The CDR3 is made up of 15 amino acids. Trimming took 5 bases from V and 4 from J; bases not matched to a gene: 6. Germline CDR1 SGHTA, CDR2 FQGNSA. The CDR3 nucleotides read TGTGCCAGCAGCGCGACTAGCGGAGATTACAATGAGCAGTTCTTC. Encoded protein: CASSATSGDYNEQFF.

The gene calls are TRBV11-2 and TRBJ1-2; the D is unclear. CDR3 length equals 13 residues. Trimming took off 5 bases at V and 6 bases at J, with 13 bases between the two ends. CDR1 and CDR2 (germline): SGHAT, FQNNGV. The DNA for the CDR3 is TGTGCCAGCAGCCCTGATCGGACCAATGGCTACACCTTC. It yields the protein CASSPDRTNGYTF.

Concerning this clone: The sample has other DNA sequences that encode this CDR3 too. V gene TRBV18 combines with J gene TRBJ2-1, with 12 bases aligning to TRBD2. J gave up 7 bases and V 3 bases, and 4 bases lay outside the gene matches. This CDR3 spans 15 amino acids. Germline V lookup: CDR1 KGHSH, CDR2 LQKENI. CDR3: CASSPLAGGRNEQFF. The DNA for the CDR3 is TGTGCCAGCTCACCCCTAGCGGGAGGGCGTAATGAGCAGTTCTTC.

The CDR3 DNA reads as TGCGCCAGCAAACAGGGGATCGGGGAGACCCAGTACTTC. Protein product: CASKQGIGETQYF. The rearrangement links TRBV5-1 to TRBJ2-5; 7 nucleotides match TRBD1. The V and J ends lost 6 bases and 5 bases, in that order; junction bases with no gene match: 7. The CDR3 sequence is 13 residues long. In germline, CDR1 is SGHRS, CDR2 YFSETQ.

The chain couples TRBV14 to TRBJ1-2; 9 nucleotides line up with TRBD1. This CDR3 region has 19 residues. V shed 0 bases and J 4 bases; nucleotides not matched to a gene: 15. Germline V CDR1 and CDR2: SGHDN, FVKESK. CDR3 in amino acids: CASSQEIKDRGRIGYGYTF. CDR3 nucleotides: TGTGCCAGCAGCCAAGAAATCAAGGACAGGGGAAGGATCGGCTATGGCTACACCTTC.